This record concerns one TCR beta chain sequence. The specificity of this receptor is unknown. There are no base qualities to consult, and no much larger clone falls within one base. The immunoSEQ Assay, a bias-controlled multiplex PCR, was used to amplify TCRbeta CDR3 regions from genomic DNA. Per the source publication's procedure: Nucleated cell counts per sample were estimated from amplification of reference gene primers within the assay. To quantify the absolute abundance of each unique TCRbeta CDR3 rearrangement, sequence reads were collapsed and filtered. For each sample, productive Simpson clonality was calculated as the square root of Simpson's diversity index over productive rearrangements. TCRdb took over this immuneACCESS table, retaining in-frame rearrangements with V and J assigned. Such tables are incomplete; in checked studies, under half of the missing clones stem from an unresolved V gene, and the remainder is unexplained. V, J and clone size were drawn from that table, and D and trimming were deduced from the DNA. The sample profile shows some 240,000 clones; around 90% of them were found once. The top ten constitute under 2.5% of the sample.

This sample is part of a study of blood T cell repertoires in COVID-19 (TCRdb year 2020). Regarding the research as a whole: The collaborator samples originated in the United States, Italy and Spain and spanned the acute and convalescent phases of COVID-19. The repertoires were released in a freely available public database intended as a resource for research on the immune response to SARS-CoV-2. Sample metadata almost always included a de-identified subject ID, COVID-19 status, age in years and sex. The samples were drawn from the first 160 participants of the ongoing ImmuneRACE study and from about 1,200 subjects provided by 6 global collaborators. The material from the prospective study consisted of cDNA or gDNA derived from T cells, B-cell-depleted T cells, or PBMCs. Where HLA class I and class II types were available, the types were taken from metadata supplied by the sample provider, not from assay-based typing. Subjects who had been exposed to COVID-19, were actively infected with it, or had recovered from it provided the deeply sampled blood TCRbeta repertoires that made up the dataset. Study-wide findings and limitations: The quantity of clinical and demographic metadata differed by source and by participant and was supplied without curation.

At one collaborating source in Seattle, patients were enrolled during active infection and were followed longitudinally through the course of disease. Each collaborating institution followed its own protocols to collect whole blood in K2EDTA tubes. Collaborator samples were shipped for TCRbeta analysis as frozen whole blood, isolated PBMCs, or DNA extracted from either sample type. The germline V gene provides CDR1 MNHEY and CDR2 SVGEGT. The germline ends are 20 bases apart after V is trimmed by 2 bases and J by 7 bases. Counted from cysteine to phenylalanine, this CDR3 has 16 amino acids. Solely the CDR3 DNA is kept, with 48 bases framed from the first base.

Rearrangement joined TRBV6-2 or TRBV6-3 to TRBJ1-2, with the D gene uncertain. The sequence was obtained from a woman aged 60 to 75 with COVID-19, enrolled during active disease. Sequenced sample: peripheral blood. The nucleotides are TGTGCCAGCAGTTACCCACAGAGGAGGACGTCGACTGGCTACACCTTC. Its coded protein is CASSYPQRRTSTGYTF.